This T cell receptor (beta chain) emerged from a study of blood T cell repertoires in COVID-19. Overall study context: T cells, B-cell-depleted T cells, or PBMCs provided the cDNA or gDNA that served as material.

Original processing methods: By means of reference gene primer amplification, nucleated cell counts were estimated. The protocol was immunoSEQ multiplex PCR, while the TCRdb copy is restricted to in-frame clones and leaves out a portion. V, J and clone size are taken as reported in that table, and D and trimming were inferred from the DNA itself. The repertoire holds about 300,000 clones, with 80% to 90% as singletons. Trimming stripped 0 bases from V and 6 bases from J, with 6 bases between. Germline CDR1 is PRHDT and CDR2 is FYEKMQ (reference sequence). The CDR3 loop spans 12 amino acids. The specimen was peripheral blood. This clonotype was obtained from a woman between 50 and 59 years old who had recovered from COVID-19. This rearrangement joins TRBV13 to TRBJ2-7; D ambiguous. The CDR3 nucleotides are TGTGCCAGCAGCTTAGGGCTACGCGAGCAGTACTTC. Its translation is CASSLGLREQYF.